Described below is a single TCR beta chain sequence and its context. Its antigen has not been determined. It has no much larger one-base neighbor in the sample; base qualities were not kept. The sample originates from a study of shared clonotypes between healthy human individuals (dated by TCRdb to 2020 to 2021). Concerning the study at large: The cohort comprised a couple of women and a few men aged 18 to 49 years. For each donor, CD4 naive and CD4 memory were each run on three plates, CD8 naive on two plates, and CD8 memory on one plate. To estimate repertoire size and how much clonotype sharing occurs between individuals, the study deeply sequenced the blood TCR repertoires of roughly 5 healthy adults. Different laboratories and diverse techniques were used to prepare libraries and sequence TCR repertoires, to increase sequencing depth and limit assay-specific biases. Leukapheresis yielded between about 0.94 and 9.5 billion PBMCs per donor.

The CDR3 sequence holds 15 residues, the cysteine and phenylalanine included. Only the CDR3 part of the read is kept: 45 bases, read in frame from the first base. From a lookup of the germline V gene, CDR1 and CDR2 are MDHEN and SYDVKM. Here V drops 6 bases and J drops 5 bases, and the junction holds 9 bases not matched to any gene. What the research found in general, with its limitations: The genetic and exposure-history diversity represented was limited by the small number of donors. Pairwise subsampling led to the expectation that sequencing depth would affect the degree of clonotype sharing among donors. Estimated clonotype richness was generally larger for naive than for memory subsets. Only blood was sampled, and tissue TCR repertoires likely differ from those in blood. When a handful of donors were compared, the shared fraction of clonotypes was roughly 4.8% for naive CD4, about 4% for naive CD8, 2% to 2.5% for memory CD4, and less than 0.5% for memory CD8. Clonotypes shared by all four sorted-subset donors showed higher generation probabilities than non-shared clonotypes. Rarefaction of sorted-subset datasets indicated incomplete sequencing despite the large sequencing depth.

TCR CDR3 regions were amplified from genomic DNA by multiplex PCR using the deep immunoSEQ assay. Extracted genomic DNA from each cell subset was distributed evenly across all wells of several immunoSEQ 96-well plates, and each plate was treated as a replicate. Each replicate PCR for sorted subsets received about 0.2 ug genomic DNA, equal to about 30,000 T cell genomes. Purified libraries were measured with a Qubit 3.0 fluorometer, size-checked on a Bioanalyzer 2100, and measured again with the KAPA Library Quantification kit. Every immunoSEQ 96-well plate was sequenced on a dedicated single-read 150-cycle Illumina NextSeq 550 flow cell. In the paper's pipeline: Because only junctional sequences without quality scores were contained in the immunoSEQ output, filtering matching that applied to full-length reads could not be performed. Sequences were annotated with PyIR, a Python wrapper for IgBLAST v1.9, using IMGT germline references to assign V/J genes and CDR3. Reads with weak V/J assignments (E-value above 1e-6), missing CDR3, stop codons, out-of-frame junctions, or ambiguous translated residues were removed. A V3J clonotype was defined by an identical inferred V gene, J gene, and CDR3 amino acid sequence. Percentage overlap between repertoires was computed as shared unique clonotypes divided by the size of the smaller repertoire. Richness of each repertoire was evaluated using RTK rarefaction, the Chao1 estimator, and Recon v2.1 estimates of unobserved clonotypes. For all TCRbeta clonotypes obtained by the gDNA method from a few donors, generation probabilities were computed with OLGA. As stored in TCRdb, this immuneACCESS dataset retains in-frame rearrangements with V and J assigned. A fraction of the clones does not appear; measured against another copy, unresolved V genes explain less than half of the discrepancy, and the remainder lacks a known reason. V and J calls and clone size are copied from that table; D and trimming were computed from the DNA. Here the sample has approximately 2,000,000 clones; around 93% occur a single time. The ten largest clones take up around 0.38% of the sample.

The donors were healthy, HIV-negative adults who had no recently reported acute infections or vaccinations. Every donor was a Caucasian adult living in Nashville, Tennessee, USA. CD4+ T cells were enriched through magnetic negative selection, after which naive cells were positively selected on CD45RA and the remaining negative fraction served as the memory subset. Blood was obtained by leukapheresis, after which PBMCs were separated by Ficoll-Histopaque density gradient centrifugation and cryopreserved in liquid nitrogen vapor phase. Analytical flow cytometry was used to check the purity and quantity of every magnetically sorted T cell population. Genomic DNA was isolated from each sorted fraction and quantified by UV absorbance on a Nanodrop 2000c.

This receptor was identified in a man aged 18-30 years in good health. Some clones in this sample may be carry-over from other donors' samples. The sample comprised naive CD4+ T cells from PBMCs. This specimen's cell subset or site label, per the study, means: CD45RA+ positively selected. The rearranged segments are TRBV28 and TRBJ1-4; a stretch of 7 junction bases matches TRBD1. The CDR3 has the sequence CASSADRARNEKLFF. The DNA sequence follows: TGTGCCAGCAGCGCTGACAGGGCAAGAAATGAAAAACTGTTTTTT. When the CDR3 is completed using the reference TRBV28 and TRBJ1-4 genes on either side, the full variable domain is DVKVTQSSRYLVKRTGEKVFLECVQDMDHENMFWYRQDPGLGLRLIYFSYDVKMKEKGDIPEGYSVSREKKERFSLILESASTNQTSMYLCASSADRARNEKLFFGSGTQLSVL.